Presented here are 21 T cell receptor beta chains from one specimen sequenced in a study of shared T cell receptors in the human thymus. Produced via immunoSEQ multiplex PCR; TCRdb's table is partial and in-frame only. The sample yields about 660,000 clones, approximately 88% seen once. The sample was also reused in another study, on human thymus T cells.

What was sequenced was thymocytes. The source of these receptors is a boy under two years old with a congenital heart defect.

The chain carries TRBV21-1 and TRBJ1-2. TRBV21-1 is a known pseudogene. The CDR3 loop spans 18 amino acids. DNA of the CDR3: TGTGCCAGCAGCAAAGAGCGGACCCCGATGGATCCTAACTATGGCTACACCTTC. Its translation: CASSKERTPMDPNYGYTF.

The chain carries TRBV25-1 and TRBJ2-7, with 8 bases lining up with TRBD2. This CDR3 spans 15 amino acids. The V gene's germline CDR1 is MGHDK and CDR2 SYGVNS. Losses at the gene ends were 0 bases for V and 4 bases for J; bases not matched to a gene: 5. CDR3 in amino acids: CASSEYGTRGYEQYF. The DNA of the CDR3 is TGTGCCAGCAGTGAATATGGGACTAGAGGTTACGAGCAGTACTTC.

To note about this clone: A read error may produce the germline difference seen at one junction end. V is TRBV5-1 and J is TRBJ1-1; unclear D gene. This CDR3 has 13 residues. Per the germline V gene, CDR1 is SGHRS and CDR2 is YFSETQ. The CDR3 region is CASSVDENPEAFF. CDR3 bases: TGCGCCAGCAGCGTGGACGAGAACCCTGAAGCTTTCTTT.

J is TRBJ1-4 and V is TRBV12-5, with 7 bases that match TRBD1. J lost 5 bases, V lost 4 bases, and 7 bases had no gene match. The germline gives CDR1 LGHNT, CDR2 FRNRAP. The CDR3 runs to 15 residues. CDR3 DNA sequence: TGTGCTAGTGGTTCGACACAGGGGTGGAATGAAAAACTGTTTTTT. This codes for CASGSTQGWNEKLFF.

V and J are TRBV2 and TRBJ2-7, with 9 bases lining up with TRBD1. J gave up 6 bases and V 6 bases, and 9 bases lay outside the gene matches. The V gene's germline CDR1 is SNHLY and CDR2 FYNNEI. The CDR3 totals 14 residues. CDR3 sequence (DNA): TGTGCCAGCAGAGACAGGACAGGGGCCGGCGAGCAGTACTTC. Amino acids: CASRDRTGAGEQYF.

CDR3 loop: CASSPKLAGARYEQYF. In DNA, the CDR3 is TGTGCCAGCAGCCCCAAACTAGCGGGTGCGCGCTACGAGCAGTACTTC. The chain joins TRBV11-2 to TRBJ2-7, with 9 nucleotides matching TRBD2. Germline loops: CDR1 SGHAT, CDR2 FQNNGV. J gave up 3 bases and V 5 bases, and 11 bases lay outside the gene matches. The CDR3 spans 16 residues.

The V call is TRBV30, the J call TRBJ2-3; 14 bases line up with TRBD2. The CDR3 length is 19 residues. Trimming removed 2 bases from V and 0 bases from J; junction bases left unmatched: 10. Per the germline V gene, CDR1 is GTSNPN and CDR2 is SVGIG (reference sequence). The CDR3 spells CAWSPRLAGGPPSTDTQYF. The CDR3 nucleotides read TGTGCCTGGAGTCCCCGACTAGCGGGAGGGCCCCCTAGCACAGATACGCAGTATTTT. Looking up the rest from reference TRBV30 and TRBJ2-3 gives the full variable domain: SQTIHQWPATLVQPVGSPLSLECTVEGTSNPNLYWYRQAAGRGLQLLFYSVGIGQISSEVPQNLSASRPQDRQFILSSKKLLLSDSGFYLCAWSPRLAGGPPSTDTQYFGPGTRLTVL.

The J gene is TRBJ2-2, the V gene TRBV7-9; 13 bases agree with TRBD2. This CDR3 comprises 17 residues. Losses at the gene ends were 1 base for V and 6 bases for J; bases not matched to a gene: 5. Germline-derived CDR1 and CDR2 are SEHNR and FQNEAQ (reference sequence). DNA for the CDR3: TGTGCCAGCAGCTTAGTATCCGGGACTAGCGGGGCCGGGGAGCTGTTTTTT. Translated: CASSLVSGTSGAGELFF.

This clone was seen a few times. This chain connects TRBV19 to TRBJ2-7; TRBD2 matches 13 bases. V shed 5 bases, J shed 3 bases, and the junction held 4 bases outside the gene matches. This CDR3 is built from 15 residues. The germline gives CDR1 LNHDA, CDR2 SQIVND (reference sequence). The CDR3 DNA follows: TGTGCCAGTAGTCCGTGGACTAGCGGGAGCTACGAGCAGTACTTC. This translates into CASSPWTSGSYEQYF.

There are a few counts of this clone. The gene calls are TRBV4-3 and TRBJ2-3; D ambiguous. In germline, CDR1 is LGHNA, CDR2 YSLEER. V lost 2 bases and J lost 2, with 8 bases in between. The CDR3 is made up of 14 amino acids. CDR3 sequence: CASSQSGSTDTQYF. DNA for the CDR3: TGCGCCAGCAGCCAATCGGGTTCCACAGATACGCAGTATTTT.

The rearrangement links TRBV19 to TRBJ2-4; D may be TRBD1 (6 bases). This CDR3 is built from 16 residues. CDR1 LNHDA and CDR2 SQIVND come from the germline V gene (reference sequence). Trimming removed 3 bases at V and 2 bases at J, with 14 bases between. The CDR3 region is CASSILGASPKNIQYF. CDR3 in DNA: TGTGCCAGTAGTATTCTGGGGGCGTCCCCCAAAAACATTCAGTACTTC. The whole variable domain, filled in from reference TRBV19 and TRBJ2-4, reads DGGITQSPKYLFRKEGQNVTLSCEQNLNHDAMYWYRQDPGQGLRLIYYSQIVNDFQKGDIAEGYSVSREKKESFPLTVTSAQKNPTAFYLCASSILGASPKNIQYFGAGTRLSVL.

The DNA of the CDR3 is TGTGCCACCAGCAGAGTTTCGCCCGGGACACACAATCAGCCCCAGCATTTT. Its translation: CATSRVSPGTHNQPQHF. The genes are TRBV15 and TRBJ1-5; D is perhaps TRBD1 (6 bases). With 1 base removed from V and 3 bases from J, the gap between germline ends came to 16 bases. Germline V gene lookup returns CDR1 LNHNV and CDR2 YYDKDF (reference sequence). The CDR3 consists of 17 residues.

This chain links TRBV5-8 with TRBJ2-2; 7 nucleotides match TRBD1. The CDR3 loop spans 16 amino acids. The V gene's germline CDR1 is SGHTS and CDR2 YDEGEE. The V gene end was trimmed by 4 bases and the J gene end by 6 bases; junction bases not matched to a gene: 12. This CDR3 reads CASSEAHRGRAGELFF. The CDR3 nucleotides are TGTGCCAGCAGCGAAGCCCACAGGGGTCGGGCCGGGGAGCTGTTTTTT.

The chain is built from TRBV4-3 and TRBJ2-3, with TRBD1 matching over 10 bases. The CDR3 totals 20 residues. J gave up 1 base and V 0 bases, and 13 bases lay outside the gene matches. Germline V lookup: CDR1 LGHNA, CDR2 YSLEER. The CDR3 nucleotides read TGCGCCAGCAGCCAAGATTCTGGGCCTCCGGGACAGGGGCGCACAGATACGCAGTATTTT. It is translated as CASSQDSGPPGQGRTDTQYF.

V and J are TRBV5-8 and TRBJ2-3; 9 bases line up with TRBD2. The CDR3 consists of 13 residues. V shed 9 bases, J shed 7 bases, and the junction held 9 bases outside the gene matches. The germline V gene encodes CDR1 SGHTS and CDR2 YDEGEE. The CDR3 protein is CAIQLAGQHTQYF. For the CDR3, the DNA is TGTGCCATTCAGCTAGCGGGACAACATACGCAGTATTTT.

The rearrangement links TRBV27 to TRBJ2-7, with 13 bases matching TRBD2. The CDR3 loop spans 16 amino acids. V dropped 4 bases and J dropped 4; count of bases not matched to a gene: 7. The germline V gene has CDR1 MNHEY and CDR2 SMNVEV (reference sequence). The CDR3 sequence: CASSCTSGRAGYEQYF. CDR3 in DNA: TGTGCCAGCAGTTGCACTAGCGGGAGGGCAGGGTACGAGCAGTACTTC.

This clone has only a few counts. The chain employs TRBV19 and TRBJ2-1, with 9 bases lining up with TRBD2. Germline values: CDR1 LNHDA, CDR2 SQIVND (reference sequence). The CDR3 spans 15 residues. V was clipped by 3 bases and J by 7 bases; unmatched bases: 7. As DNA, the CDR3 is TGTGCCAGTAGTATGGATCCCCTAGCGGGGAATGAGCAGTTCTTC. It is translated as CASSMDPLAGNEQFF.

V and J are TRBV11-2 and TRBJ2-2; D gene uncertain. The CDR3 is 15 amino acids. The V end was cut by 1 base, the J end by 2 bases, with 8 bases between. Germline V CDR1 and CDR2: SGHAT, FQNNGV. The chain's CDR3 is CASSLVNINTGELFF. For the CDR3, the DNA is TGTGCCAGCAGCTTAGTTAATATTAACACCGGGGAGCTGTTTTTT.

V usage is TRBV18 and J usage is TRBJ1-2, with D maybe TRBD1 (6 bases). The germline V and J ends were trimmed by 4 bases and 0 bases, with 6 bases remaining between them. Germline V gene sequence: CDR1 KGHSH, CDR2 LQKENI. The CDR3 consists of 13 residues. Here the CDR3 reads CASSHRANYGYTF. The DNA of the CDR3 is TGTGCCAGCTCACACAGGGCTAACTATGGCTACACCTTC.

The genes are TRBV5-4 and TRBJ2-7, with 8 bases identical to TRBD1. The CDR3 sequence is 16 residues long. Germline V gene sequence: CDR1 SGHNT, CDR2 YYREEE (reference sequence). Trimming at V came to 0 bases and at J to 0 bases, leaving 5 bases not matched to a gene. The CDR3, as DNA: TGTGCCAGCAGCTTGGTCGGCCAGGGGGCCTCCTACGAGCAGTACTTC. This gives the protein CASSLVGQGASYEQYF.

The rearrangement links TRBV18 to TRBJ2-7; 8 bases are a match to TRBD1. CDR1 is KGHSH, CDR2 LQKENI, per germline. After removal of 4 bases from V and 0 bases from J, the junction contained 8 bases not matched to a gene. CDR3 length equals 16 residues. In DNA, the CDR3 is TGTGCCAGCTCACAAGCGGACAGGGTGGGCTCCTACGAGCAGTACTTC. Translated: CASSQADRVGSYEQYF. Variable domain in full (rest from reference TRBV18 and TRBJ2-7): NAGVMQNPRHLVRRRGQEARLRCSPMKGHSHVYWYRQLPEEGLKFMVYLQKENIIDESGMPKERFSAEFPKEGPSILRIQQVVRGDSAAYFCASSQADRVGSYEQYFGPGTRLTVT.